This TCR beta chain was recovered during a study of T cell responses to AZD1222 COVID-19 vaccine. The wider study: Researchers grouped second doses given at about 4 or about 12 weeks into one pool.

The CDR3 is 12 residues long. Germline CDR1 is SGHRS and CDR2 is YFSETQ. With 5 bases removed from V and 5 bases from J, the gap between germline ends came to 7 bases. Produced via immunoSEQ multiplex PCR; TCRdb's table is partial and in-frame only. The table lists roughly 100,000 clones, less than 95% of them singletons. General study points: Spike-specific TCR breadth and depth both grew after two AZD1222 doses.

In the case of this clone: Its antigen is unidentified.

The material sequenced was peripheral blood, taken on day 0 of AZD1222 vaccination. V gene TRBV5-1 combines with J gene TRBJ2-2; D is perhaps TRBD1 (6 bases). This receptor was obtained from an adult in good health. This chain's CDR3 is CASRTGTGELFF. The CDR3 DNA reads TGCGCCAGCAGGACAGGAACCGGGGAGCTGTTTTTT.